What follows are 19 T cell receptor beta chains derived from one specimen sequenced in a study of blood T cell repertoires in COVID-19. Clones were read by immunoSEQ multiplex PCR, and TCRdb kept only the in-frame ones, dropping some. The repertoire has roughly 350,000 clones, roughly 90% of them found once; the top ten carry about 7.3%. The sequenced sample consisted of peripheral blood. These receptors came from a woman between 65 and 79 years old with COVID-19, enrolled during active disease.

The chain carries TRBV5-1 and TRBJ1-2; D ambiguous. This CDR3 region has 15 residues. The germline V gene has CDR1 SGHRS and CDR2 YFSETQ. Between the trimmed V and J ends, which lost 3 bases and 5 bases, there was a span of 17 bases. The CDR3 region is CASSYSPKEDYGYTF. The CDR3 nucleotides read TGCGCCAGCAGCTACAGCCCCAAGGAGGATTATGGCTACACCTTC.

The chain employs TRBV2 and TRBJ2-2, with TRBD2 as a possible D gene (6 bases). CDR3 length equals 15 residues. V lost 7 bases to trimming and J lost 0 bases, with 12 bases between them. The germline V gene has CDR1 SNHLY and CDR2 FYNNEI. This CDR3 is CASTQEGANTGELFF. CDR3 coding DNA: TGTGCCAGCACTCAGGAGGGAGCGAACACCGGGGAGCTGTTTTTT.

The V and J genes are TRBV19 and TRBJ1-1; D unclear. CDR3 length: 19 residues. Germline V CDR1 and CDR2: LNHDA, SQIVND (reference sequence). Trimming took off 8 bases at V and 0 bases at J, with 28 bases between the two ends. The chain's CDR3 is CASPPGRYMEGWVNTEAFF. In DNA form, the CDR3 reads TGTGCCAGTCCCCCGGGTAGGTATATGGAGGGATGGGTGAACACTGAAGCTTTCTTT.

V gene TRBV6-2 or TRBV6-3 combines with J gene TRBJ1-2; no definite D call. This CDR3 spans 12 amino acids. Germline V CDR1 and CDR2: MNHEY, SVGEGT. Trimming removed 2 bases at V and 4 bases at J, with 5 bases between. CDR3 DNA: TGTGCCAGCAGTTACCCCTTCTATGGCTACACCTTC. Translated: CASSYPFYGYTF.

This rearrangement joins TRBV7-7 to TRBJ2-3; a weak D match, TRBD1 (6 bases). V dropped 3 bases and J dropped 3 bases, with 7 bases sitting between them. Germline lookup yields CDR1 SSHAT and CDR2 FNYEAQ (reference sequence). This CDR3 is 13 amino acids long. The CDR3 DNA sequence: TGTGCCAGCAGCTTTACAGGGACAGATACGCAGTATTTT. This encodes CASSFTGTDTQYF.

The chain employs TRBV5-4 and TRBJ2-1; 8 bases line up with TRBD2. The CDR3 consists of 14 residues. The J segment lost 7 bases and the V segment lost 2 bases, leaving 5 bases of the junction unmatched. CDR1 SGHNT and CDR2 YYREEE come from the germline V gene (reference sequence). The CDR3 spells CASSFGLAGNEQFF. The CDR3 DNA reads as TGTGCCAGCAGCTTTGGGCTAGCGGGTAATGAGCAGTTCTTC.

CDR3 nucleotides: TGTGCCAGCAGCCGCGGACAGGGGGCCTACGAGCAGTACTTC. Its protein product is CASSRGQGAYEQYF. The chain recombines TRBV9 with TRBJ2-7, with 10 bases matching TRBD1. The CDR3 runs to 14 residues. Trimming took 4 bases from V and 2 from J; bases not matched to a gene: 3. Germline assignment: CDR1 SGDLS and CDR2 YYNGEE.

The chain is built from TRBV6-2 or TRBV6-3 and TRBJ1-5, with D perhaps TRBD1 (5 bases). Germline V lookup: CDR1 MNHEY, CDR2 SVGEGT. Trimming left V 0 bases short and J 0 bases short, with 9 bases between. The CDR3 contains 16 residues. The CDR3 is CASSYSGGASNQPQHF. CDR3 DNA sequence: TGTGCCAGCAGTTACTCAGGAGGGGCTAGCAATCAGCCCCAGCATTTT.

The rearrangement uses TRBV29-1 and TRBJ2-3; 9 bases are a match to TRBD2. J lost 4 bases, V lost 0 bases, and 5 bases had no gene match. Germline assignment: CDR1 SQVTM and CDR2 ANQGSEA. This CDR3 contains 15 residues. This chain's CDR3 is CSVEDFGTSPDTQYF. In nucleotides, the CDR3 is TGCAGCGTTGAAGATTTTGGGACTAGCCCAGATACGCAGTATTTT.

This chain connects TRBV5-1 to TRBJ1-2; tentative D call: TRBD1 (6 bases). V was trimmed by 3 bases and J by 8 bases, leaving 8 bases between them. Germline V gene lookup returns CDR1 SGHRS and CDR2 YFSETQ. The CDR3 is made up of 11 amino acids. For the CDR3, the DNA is TGCGCCAGCAGCTCAGGACAGGGCTACACCTTC. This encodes CASSSGQGYTF.

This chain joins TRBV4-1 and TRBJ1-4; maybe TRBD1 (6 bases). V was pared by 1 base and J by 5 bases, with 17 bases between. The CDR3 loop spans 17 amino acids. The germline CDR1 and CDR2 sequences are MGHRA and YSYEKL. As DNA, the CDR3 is TGCGCCAGCAGCCAAGGCCGCGCGGGGGGCCGAAATGAAAAACTGTTTTTT. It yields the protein CASSQGRAGGRNEKLFF.

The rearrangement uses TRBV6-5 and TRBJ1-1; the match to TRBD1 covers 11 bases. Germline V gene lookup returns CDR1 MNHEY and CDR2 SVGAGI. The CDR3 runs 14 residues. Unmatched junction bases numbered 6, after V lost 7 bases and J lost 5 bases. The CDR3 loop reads CASTQRDRGTEAFF. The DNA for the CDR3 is TGTGCCAGCACCCAAAGGGACAGGGGGACTGAAGCTTTCTTT.

The CDR3, as DNA: TGTGCCAGCAGCCTCGGTATCAATGAGCAGTTCTTC. Residues: CASSLGINEQFF. The rearrangement uses TRBV7-9 and TRBJ2-1; no definite D call. CDR1 SEHNR and CDR2 FQNEAQ come from the germline V gene (reference sequence). CDR3 length: 12 residues. V lost 5 bases to trimming and J lost 6 bases, with 8 bases between them.

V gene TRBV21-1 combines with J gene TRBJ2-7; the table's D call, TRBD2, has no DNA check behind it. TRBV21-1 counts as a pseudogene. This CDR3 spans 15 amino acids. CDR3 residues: CASGGLAGSSYEQYF. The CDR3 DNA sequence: TGTGCCAGCGGGGGACTAGCGGGGAGCTCCTACGAGCAGTACTTC.

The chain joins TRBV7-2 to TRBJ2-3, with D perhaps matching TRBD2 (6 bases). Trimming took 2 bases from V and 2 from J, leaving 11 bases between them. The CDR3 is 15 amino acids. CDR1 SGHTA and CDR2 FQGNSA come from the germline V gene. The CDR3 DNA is TGTGCCAGCAGCTTAAGGCGGGATTACACAGATACGCAGTATTTT. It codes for CASSLRRDYTDTQYF.

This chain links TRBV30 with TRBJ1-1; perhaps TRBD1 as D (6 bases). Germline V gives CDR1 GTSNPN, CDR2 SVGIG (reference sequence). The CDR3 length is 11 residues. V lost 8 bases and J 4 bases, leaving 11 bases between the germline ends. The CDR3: CARGGGTEAFF. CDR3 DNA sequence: TGTGCCAGAGGGGGTGGCACTGAAGCTTTCTTT.

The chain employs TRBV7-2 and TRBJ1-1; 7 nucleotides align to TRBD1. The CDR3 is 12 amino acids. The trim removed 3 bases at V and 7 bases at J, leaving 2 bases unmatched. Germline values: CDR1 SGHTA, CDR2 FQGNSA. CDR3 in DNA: TGTGCCAGCAGCTTCCACAGGGGTGAAGCTTTCTTT. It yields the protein CASSFHRGEAFF. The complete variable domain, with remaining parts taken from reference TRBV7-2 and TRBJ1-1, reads GAGVSQSPSNKVTEKGKDVELRCDPISGHTALYWYRQSLGQGLEFLIYFQGNSAPDKSGLPSDRFSAERTGGSVSTLTIQRTQQEDSAVYLCASSFHRGEAFFGQGTRLTVV.

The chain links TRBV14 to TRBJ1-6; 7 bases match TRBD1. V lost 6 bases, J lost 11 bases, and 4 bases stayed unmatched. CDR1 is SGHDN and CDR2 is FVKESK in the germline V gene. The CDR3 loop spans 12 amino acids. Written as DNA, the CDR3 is TGTGCCAGCAGGATCAGGGGGACACCCCTCCACTTT. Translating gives CASRIRGTPLHF.

The CDR3 spells CASTRQGSNQPQHF. In nucleotides, the CDR3 is TGTGCCAGTACCCGACAGGGTAGCAATCAGCCCCAGCATTTT. The chain is built from TRBV5-6 and TRBJ1-5; 7 bases align to TRBD1. Trimming at V came to 8 bases and at J to 0 bases, leaving 5 bases not matched to a gene. The CDR3 covers 14 residues. CDR1 is SGHDT and CDR2 is YYEEEE in the germline V gene.